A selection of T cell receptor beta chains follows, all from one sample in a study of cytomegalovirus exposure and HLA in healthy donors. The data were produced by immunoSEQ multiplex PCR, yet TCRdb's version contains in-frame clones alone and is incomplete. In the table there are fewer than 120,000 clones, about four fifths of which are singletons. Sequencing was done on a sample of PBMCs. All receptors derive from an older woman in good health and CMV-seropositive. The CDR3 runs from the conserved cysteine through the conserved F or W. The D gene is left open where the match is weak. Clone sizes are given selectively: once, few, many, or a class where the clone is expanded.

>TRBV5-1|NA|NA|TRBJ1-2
TGCGCCACCACTGACAGCTATGGCTACACCTTC
CATTDSYGYTF
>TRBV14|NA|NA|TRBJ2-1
TGTGCCAGCAGCCAAGTAGTGGGGCTCCGGGAGCAGTTCTTC
CASSQVVGLREQFF
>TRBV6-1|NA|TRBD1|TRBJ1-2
TGTGCCAGCAGTGGGGTATCACAGGGGAAAGACTATGGCTACACCTTC
CASSGVSQGKDYGYTF
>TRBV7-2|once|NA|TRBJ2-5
TGTGCCAGCAGCTTAGCAGTGATGGGGCTAGTACAAGAGACCCAGTACTTC
CASSLAVMGLVQETQYF
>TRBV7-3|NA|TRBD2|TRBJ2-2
TGTGCCAGCAGCGTTAGCGGGAGCAACACCGGGGAGCTGTTTTTT
CASSVSGSNTGELFF
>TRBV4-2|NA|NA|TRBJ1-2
TGTGCCAGCAGCCAAGCAGGGGCTCGTGGCTACACCTTC
CASSQAGARGYTF
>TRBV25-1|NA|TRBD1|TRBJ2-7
TGTGCCAGCAGTGTAAGAGACAGGGGTTACTACGAGCAGTACTTC
CASSVRDRGYYEQYF
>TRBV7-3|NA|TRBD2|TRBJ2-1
TGTGCCAGCAGCGCCTCACTAGCGTCCCGGGGACGCAATGAGCAGTTCTTC
CASSASLASRGRNEQFF
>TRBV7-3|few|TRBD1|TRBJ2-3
TGTGCCAGCAGCCACGTCCTGGGACAGGGGAACACAGATACGCAGTATTTT
CASSHVLGQGNTDTQYF
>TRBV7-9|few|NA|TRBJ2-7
TGTGCCAGCAGCTCATATACTTCCTACGAGCAGTACTTC
CASSSYTSYEQYF
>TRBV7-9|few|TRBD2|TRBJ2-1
TGTGCCAGCAGCTTTGCGGGAGCGTACGGTGAGCAGTTCTTC
CASSFAGAYGEQFF
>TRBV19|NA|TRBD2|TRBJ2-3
TGTGCCAGTAGTATATCGGGGGGTACAGATACGCAGTATTTT
CASSISGGTDTQYF
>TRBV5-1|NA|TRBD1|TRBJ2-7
TGCGCCAGCAGCTTGACAGGGGGCTTGGACGAGCAGTACTTC
CASSLTGGLDEQYF
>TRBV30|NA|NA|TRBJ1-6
TGTGCCTGGGGAGTTGAGGGTTCACCCCTCCACTTT
CAWGVEGSPLHF
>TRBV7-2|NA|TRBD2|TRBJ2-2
TGTGCCAGCAGCTTACGGCGGGAGACCGGGGAGCTGTTTTTT
CASSLRRETGELFF
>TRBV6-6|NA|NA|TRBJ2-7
TGTGCCAGCTCAGGGGCGAAGCAGTACTTC
CASSGAKQYF
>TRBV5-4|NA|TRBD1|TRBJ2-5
TGTGCCAGCAGCTGGACCGGACAGGGGGCGGGAGAGACCCAGTACTTC
CASSWTGQGAGETQYF
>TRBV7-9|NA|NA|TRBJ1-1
TGTTCCAGCAGCCCAATAAGTGGAGATGACACTGAAGCTTTCTTT
CSSSPISGDDTEAFF
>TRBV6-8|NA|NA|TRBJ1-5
TGTGCCAGCAGTTACTCGCGGGCCGGGGTACGACAGCCCCAGCATTTT
CASSYSRAGVRQPQHF
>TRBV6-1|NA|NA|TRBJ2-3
TGTGCCAGCAGTGATCCGGGACTTCCGTCTAGCACAGATACGCAGTATTTT
CASSDPGLPSSTDTQYF
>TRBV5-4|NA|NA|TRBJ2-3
TGTGCCAGCAGCTTCGGGACACTTAGCACAGATACGCAGTATTTT
CASSFGTLSTDTQYF
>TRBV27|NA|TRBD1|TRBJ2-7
TGTGCCAGCAGTTTAGACACAGGGGGCTACGAGCAGTACTTC
CASSLDTGGYEQYF
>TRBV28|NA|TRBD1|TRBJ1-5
TGTGCCAGCAGCTGGGGGCCGGGACAGGGTAAGAATAGCAATCAGCCCCAGCATTTT
CASSWGPGQGKNSNQPQHF
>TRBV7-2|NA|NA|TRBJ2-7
TGTGCCAGCAGCCCTGGCTCTAGTCGCTACGAGCAGTACTTC
CASSPGSSRYEQYF
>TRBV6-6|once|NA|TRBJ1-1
TGTGCCAGCAGTGCTGCCTCGGGTTGGGACACTGAAGCTTTCTTT
CASSAASGWDTEAFF
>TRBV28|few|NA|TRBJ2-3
TGTGCCAGCAGTCAAACAGGGCTAGGTGGAGATACGCAGTATTTT
CASSQTGLGGDTQYF
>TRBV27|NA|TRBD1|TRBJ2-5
TGTGCCAGCAGGGCCATTAACCCTTTCGACAGGGGCGGGGAGACCCAGTACTTC
CASRAINPFDRGGETQYF
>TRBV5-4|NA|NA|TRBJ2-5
TGTGCCAGCAGCTTTGGAGACGGCTGGCAGTACTTC
CASSFGDGWQYF
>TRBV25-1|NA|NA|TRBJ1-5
TGTGCCAGCAGTGGCGACAGGCCCGGGGGGGCCCAGCATTTT
CASSGDRPGGAQHF
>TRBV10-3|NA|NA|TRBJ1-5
TGTGCCATCACCCAAGGAGCAAATCAGCCCCAGCATTTT
CAITQGANQPQHF
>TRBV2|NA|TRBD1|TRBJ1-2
TGTGCCAGCAGACGACAGGGCGGGGTGTATGGCTACACCTTC
CASRRQGGVYGYTF
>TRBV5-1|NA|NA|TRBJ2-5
TGCGCCAGCAGCTTGCGGGTAGGGGGAAAAGAGACCCAGTACTTC
CASSLRVGGKETQYF
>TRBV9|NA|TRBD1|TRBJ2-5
TGTGCCAGCAGCGTAGGCACAGGGGGCTTTGGAGAGACCCAGTACTTC
CASSVGTGGFGETQYF
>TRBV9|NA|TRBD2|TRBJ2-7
TGTGCCAGCAGCCTTGGGTCGGGGGGAGGGTACTCCTACGAGCAGTACTTC
CASSLGSGGGYSYEQYF
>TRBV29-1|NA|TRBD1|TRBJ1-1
TGCAGCGTCCGGGGACAGGGGAACACTGAAGCTTTCTTT
CSVRGQGNTEAFF
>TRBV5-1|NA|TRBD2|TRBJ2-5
TGCGCCAGCAGCCTAATCGGTGGGGGGGGAGAGACCCAGTACTTC
CASSLIGGGGETQYF
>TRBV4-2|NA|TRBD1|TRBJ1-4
TGTGCCAGCAGCCGGCACGACAGGGTAGAATATGAAAAACTGTTTTTT
CASSRHDRVEYEKLFF
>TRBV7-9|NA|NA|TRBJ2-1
TGTGCCAGCAGCTTGGGGGGGGCGCGTATCGCGAATGAGCAGTTCTTC
CASSLGGARIANEQFF
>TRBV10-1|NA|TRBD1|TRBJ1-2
TGCGCCAGCAGCCCGGACAGGGACTATGGCTACACCTTC
CASSPDRDYGYTF
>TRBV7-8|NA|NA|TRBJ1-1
TGTGCCAGCAGCTTAATGGGCGGACAGCAGAACACTGAAGCTTTCTTT
CASSLMGGQQNTEAFF
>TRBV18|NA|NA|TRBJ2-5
TGTGCCAGCTCACCACCGGGGGGAGAGACCCAGTACTTC
CASSPPGGETQYF
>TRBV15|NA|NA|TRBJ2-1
TGTGCCACCAGCAGAGAAGGGGGAACGGCCACATGGGGGGGCAATGAGCAGTTCTTC
CATSREGGTATWGGNEQFF
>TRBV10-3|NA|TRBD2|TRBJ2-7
TGTGCCATCAGTCCTTGGAAAGCGGGAGAGGAAAGCGACGAGCAGTACTTC
CAISPWKAGEESDEQYF
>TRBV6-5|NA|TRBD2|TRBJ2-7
TGTGCCAGCAGGCCGGGACTAGGACTCTGGGAGCAGTACTTC
CASRPGLGLWEQYF
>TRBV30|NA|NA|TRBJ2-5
TGTGCCTGGACAAGAGGTTTGGGGCAGACCCAGTACTTC
CAWTRGLGQTQYF
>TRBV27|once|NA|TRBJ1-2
TGTGCCAGCAGTTTAACAGGGTTTTCTGGCTACACCTTC
CASSLTGFSGYTF
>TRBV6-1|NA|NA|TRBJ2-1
TGTGCCAGCAGTGAATTCAGGGTTCGGTCGGACAATGAGCAGTTCTTC
CASSEFRVRSDNEQFF
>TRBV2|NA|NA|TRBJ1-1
TGTGCCAGCAGTGAAATTCGGGGTTCGAACACTGAAGCTTTCTTT
CASSEIRGSNTEAFF
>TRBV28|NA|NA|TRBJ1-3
TGTGCCAGCAGTTTACCTTTAGCGGGGCTGTCCTCTGGAAACACCATATATTTT
CASSLPLAGLSSGNTIYF
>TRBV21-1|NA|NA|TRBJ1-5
TGTGCCAGCAGCAAAGGGGAGCACACCCGCAATCAGCCCCAGCATTTT
CASSKGEHTRNQPQHF
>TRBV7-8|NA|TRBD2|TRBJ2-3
TGTGCCAGCAGCTCGACTAGCGGGACGACAGATACGCAGTATTTT
CASSSTSGTTDTQYF
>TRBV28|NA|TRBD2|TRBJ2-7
TGTGCCAGCGGGGGGGGTATAGCGGGAACTACCTACGAGCAGTACTTC
CASGGGIAGTTYEQYF
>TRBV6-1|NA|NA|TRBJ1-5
TGTGCCAGCAGTGCCATCGTAGGACAGCTCAATCAGCCCCAGCATTTT
CASSAIVGQLNQPQHF